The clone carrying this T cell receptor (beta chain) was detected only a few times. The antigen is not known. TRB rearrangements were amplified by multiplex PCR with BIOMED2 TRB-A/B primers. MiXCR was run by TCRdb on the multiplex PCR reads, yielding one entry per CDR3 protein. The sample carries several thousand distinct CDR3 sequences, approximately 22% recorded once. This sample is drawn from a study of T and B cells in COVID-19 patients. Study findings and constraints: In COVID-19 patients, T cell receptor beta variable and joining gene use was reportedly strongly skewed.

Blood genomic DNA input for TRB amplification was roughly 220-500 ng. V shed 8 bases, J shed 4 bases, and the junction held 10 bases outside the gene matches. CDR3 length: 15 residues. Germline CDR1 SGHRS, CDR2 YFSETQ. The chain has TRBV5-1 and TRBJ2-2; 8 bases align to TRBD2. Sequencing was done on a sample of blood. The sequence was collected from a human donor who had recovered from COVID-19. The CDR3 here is CASRAGGSLTGELFF. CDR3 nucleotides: TGCGCCAGTCGTGCGGGGGGCTCCCTCACCGGGGAGCTGTTTTTT.